This T cell receptor (beta chain) was identified during a study of T-cell memory formation after mild COVID-19. Overall study context: TCR clusters were largely donor specific. Findings of the study overall: Cross-reactive memory apparently joined, as some responding clones appeared in pre-infection memory.

J gave up 7 bases and V 3 bases, and 5 bases lay outside the gene matches. This CDR3 has 13 residues. Notes on this clonotype: Its target is not known.

Employing constant-segment primers, 5'RACE generated TCR alpha and TCR beta cDNA libraries bearing sample barcodes and UMIs. TCRdb reprocessed the 5' RACE reads with MiXCR, giving one entry per CDR3 protein. The table has more than 150,000 distinct CDR3 sequences, around 20% seen once; the top ten hold roughly 4%. Sequenced material: PBMCs or a T cell subset sorted from them (not recorded which). This chain joins TRBV12-3 or TRBV12-4 and TRBJ2-7, with 8 bases aligning to TRBD2. The sequence came from a man between 18 and 35 years old who had mild COVID-19 (a few samples of this study predate the infection). Cell type and time point are not known. In DNA, the CDR3 is TGTGCCAGCAGTTTCGGGGGGGCTCGAGAGCAGTACGTC. As protein: CASSFGGAREQYV.